A selection of T cell receptor beta chains follows, all from one sample in a study of CD4 T cells in relation to SARS-CoV-2 and coronaviruses. Data came from immunoSEQ multiplex PCR; TCRdb stores just in-frame clones and leaves some out. The sample holds more than 15,000 clones, 78% seen once. Antigens for these TCRs are unknown. What was sequenced was CD4+ T cells from PBMCs, cultured in vitro. The receptors were sampled from a human donor in good health. Each CDR3 is given with its conserved first and last residue. Clone sizes are given selectively: once, few, many, or a class where the clone is expanded.

J: TRBJ2-5
length: 13
V: TRBV29-1
size: -
CDR3: CSVDLGIKETQYF

J: TRBJ2-7
length: 16
V: TRBV2
size: -
CDR3: CASISGLVSAPSEQYF

J: TRBJ2-7
length: 14
V: TRBV19
size: -
CDR3: CASSVRQGTYEQYF

J: TRBJ1-1
length: 14
V: TRBV6-4
size: -
CDR3: CASRATGSYTEAFF

J: TRBJ1-1
length: 12
V: TRBV6-1
size: large
CDR3: CASSEIGTEAFF

J: TRBJ2-1
length: 14
V: TRBV7-8
size: -
CDR3: CASSLDRGNRVQFF

J: TRBJ1-5
length: 16
V: TRBV27
size: -
CDR3: CASSLSSPPGLQPQHF

J: TRBJ2-7
length: 16
V: TRBV5-1
size: once
CDR3: CASSLGGLAGALEQYF

J: TRBJ2-7
length: 15
V: TRBV5-6
size: -
CDR3: CASSAVAGGKYEQYF

J: TRBJ2-2
length: 15
V: TRBV5-1
size: -
CDR3: CASSLMTGDTGELFF

J: TRBJ2-1
length: 15
V: TRBV7-3
size: -
CDR3: CASSLESGLRNEQFF

J: TRBJ1-3
length: 13
V: TRBV9
size: few
CDR3: CASSVDIGNTIYF

J: TRBJ2-3
length: 12
V: TRBV3-1/TRBV3-2
size: -
CDR3: CASSHGTDTQYF

J: TRBJ2-3
length: 13
V: TRBV6-5
size: -
CDR3: CASSYWLGDTQYF

J: TRBJ1-2
length: 13
V: TRBV30
size: few
CDR3: CAWGESANYGYTF

J: TRBJ2-2
length: 14
V: TRBV5-1
size: few
CDR3: CASSRDSSTGELFF

J: TRBJ2-1
length: 16
V: TRBV18
size: -
CDR3: CASSPDISGSLGEQFF

J: TRBJ1-2
length: 18
V: TRBV11-2
size: few
CDR3: CASTPPAGTRGAYYGYTF

J: TRBJ2-7
length: 15
V: TRBV4-1
size: -
CDR3: CASSQAGTGWHEQYF

J: TRBJ2-7
length: 17
V: TRBV7-9
size: -
CDR3: CASSVPRGGGSSYEQYF

J: TRBJ1-4
length: 14
V: TRBV30
size: -
CDR3: CAWSVHRGREKLFF

J: TRBJ2-7
length: 14
V: TRBV3-1/TRBV3-2
size: -
CDR3: CASSQKFAGYEQYF

J: TRBJ1-2
length: 13
V: TRBV12-3/TRBV12-4
size: -
CDR3: CASSLGDWYGYTF

J: TRBJ2-2
length: 17
V: TRBV7-2
size: -
CDR3: CASSLGLAGGSTGELFF

J: TRBJ2-4
length: 15
V: TRBV7-3
size: -
CDR3: CASSLTGGGENIQYF

J: TRBJ2-5
length: 18
V: TRBV5-1
size: -
CDR3: CASSLVRLAGGMQETQYF

J: TRBJ1-1
length: 15
V: TRBV6-4
size: few
CDR3: CASSHTEEGKSEAFF

J: TRBJ2-2
length: 15
V: TRBV6-4
size: -
CDR3: CASSELAGSLGELFF